This is a list of T cell receptor beta chains from one sample in a study of cytomegalovirus exposure and HLA in healthy donors. Sequenced by immunoSEQ multiplex PCR; TCRdb stores in-frame clones only, minus some. The sample has over 150,000 clones, 75% seen once. The sequencing input was PBMCs. These receptors all stem from a male donor in good health and CMV-seronegative. CDR3s include the opening cysteine and the closing phenylalanine or tryptophan. The D gene is left open where the match is weak. Part of the rows lack a size; the others show once, few, many or a class for expanded clones.

v_gene	d_gene	abundance	j_gene	CDR3aa	CDR3nt
TRBV18	TRBD2	.	TRBJ2-7	CASSPRTSGASYEQYF	TGTGCCAGCTCACCGAGGACTAGCGGGGCCTCCTACGAGCAGTACTTC
TRBV6-4	.	few	TRBJ2-5	CASSVDFPTQYF	TGTGCCAGCAGTGTCGACTTTCCTACCCAGTACTTC
TRBV4-1	.	few	TRBJ2-1	CASSQESGPYNEQFF	TGCGCCAGCAGCCAGGAGAGCGGGCCCTACAATGAGCAGTTCTTC
TRBV14	.	.	TRBJ2-7	CASSPTSYEQYF	TGTGCCAGCAGCCCCACCAGCTACGAGCAGTACTTC
TRBV28	TRBD2	.	TRBJ2-7	CASSSAGAGGSLGYEQYF	TGTGCCAGCAGCTCGGCCGGGGCGGGAGGTTCTCTGGGGTACGAGCAGTACTTC
TRBV7-3	.	few	TRBJ2-3	CASSFSGGMPDTQYF	TGTGCCAGCAGCTTTAGCGGAGGGATGCCAGATACGCAGTATTTT
TRBV6-5	TRBD1	.	TRBJ2-1	CASRVGTGDYNEQFF	TGTGCCAGCAGGGTTGGGACAGGGGACTACAATGAGCAGTTCTTC
TRBV30	.	.	TRBJ1-2	CAWSVSANYGYTF	TGTGCCTGGAGTGTATCGGCTAACTATGGCTACACCTTC
TRBV6-5	.	.	TRBJ2-6	CASSSGLSGANVLTF	TGTGCCAGCAGCTCAGGACTCTCTGGGGCCAACGTCCTGACTTTC
TRBV18	.	.	TRBJ1-1	CASSPTNMNTEAFF	TGTGCCAGCTCGCCCACAAACATGAACACTGAAGCTTTCTTT
TRBV2	TRBD2	.	TRBJ2-3	CASRQSRVSGGPADTQYF	TGTGCCAGCAGACAATCCAGGGTGTCGGGGGGGCCGGCAGATACGCAGTATTTT
TRBV7-3	.	.	TRBJ2-2	CASSTGLRVGELFF	TGTGCCAGCAGCACAGGGTTGAGGGTCGGGGAGCTGTTTTTT
TRBV7-9	.	.	TRBJ2-4	CASSERADSFQYF	TGTGCCAGCAGCGAGAGGGCAGATTCTTTTCAGTACTTC
TRBV7-9	.	.	TRBJ2-7	CASSLEFAGYEQYF	TGTGCCAGCAGCTTAGAATTTGCAGGCTACGAGCAGTACTTC
TRBV30	TRBD1	.	TRBJ1-1	CAWTRGPYTEAFF	TGTGCCTGGACGAGGGGGCCCTACACTGAAGCTTTCTTT
TRBV5-4	.	.	TRBJ1-2	CASSLEGRDHGYTF	TGTGCCAGCAGCTTGGAGGGCAGGGATCATGGCTACACCTTC
TRBV28	.	.	TRBJ1-4	CASSLSSRGAEKLFF	TGTGCCAGCAGTTTATCGTCAAGGGGTGCCGAAAAACTGTTTTTT
TRBV12-5	TRBD2	few	TRBJ2-7	CASGPGLAAAYEQYF	TGTGCTAGTGGTCCCGGACTAGCTGCAGCCTACGAGCAGTACTTC
TRBV9	.	.	TRBJ1-4	CASSAPARGTIF	TGTGCCAGCAGCGCGCCCGCACGGGGGACGATTTTT
TRBV7-9	.	.	TRBJ1-1	CASSLARGHTEAFF	TGTGCCAGCAGCTTAGCGAGAGGGCACACTGAAGCTTTCTTT
TRBV7-9	.	.	TRBJ2-1	CASSLSSDEQFF	TGTGCCAGCAGCTTAAGCAGCGATGAGCAGTTCTTC
TRBV30	.	.	TRBJ1-5	CAWSVLGQSQPQHF	TGTGCCTGGAGTGTACTAGGACAGTCTCAGCCCCAGCATTTT
TRBV7-8	.	.	TRBJ2-1	CASSLVTGLYNEQFF	TGTGCCAGCAGCTTGGTGACAGGTCTTTACAATGAGCAGTTCTTC
TRBV11-2	.	.	TRBJ2-1	CASSILDYYYNEQFF	TGTGCCAGCAGCATCCTTGACTACTACTACAATGAGCAGTTCTTC
TRBV30	.	.	TRBJ2-6	CAWGGGGAGANVLTF	TGTGCCTGGGGTGGAGGGGGCGCTGGGGCCAACGTCCTGACTTTC
TRBV4-1	.	few	TRBJ1-6	CASSPVFSEGVNSPLHF	TGCGCCAGCAGCCCCGTGTTCAGCGAAGGGGTTAATTCACCCCTCCACTTT
TRBV30	.	.	TRBJ2-7	CAWAQGGPYEQYF	TGTGCCTGGGCCCAGGGGGGTCCCTACGAGCAGTACTTC
TRBV15	.	.	TRBJ2-7	CATTRVGAYEQYF	TGTGCCACCACCCGGGTAGGCGCCTACGAGCAGTACTTC
TRBV10-1	.	.	TRBJ2-1	CASSGGSSSYNEQFF	TGCGCCAGCAGTGGAGGTTCGAGCTCCTACAATGAGCAGTTCTTC
TRBV29-1	.	.	TRBJ1-1	CSVEQGFGTEAFF	TGCAGCGTTGAGCAGGGGTTTGGTACTGAAGCTTTCTTT
TRBV4-2	.	.	TRBJ2-7	CASSQEDSSYEQYF	TGTGCCAGCAGCCAAGAAGACAGTAGCTACGAGCAGTACTTC
TRBV4-1	TRBD1	.	TRBJ1-2	CASSHQDRVRGYTF	TGCGCCAGCAGCCATCAGGACAGGGTTCGCGGCTACACCTTC
TRBV9	TRBD1	.	TRBJ2-7	CASSVGPGQASYEQYF	TGTGCCAGCAGCGTAGGTCCGGGACAGGCCTCCTACGAGCAGTACTTC
TRBV29-1	TRBD2	.	TRBJ2-1	CSVEALPSGRYNEQFF	TGCAGCGTTGAAGCCCTCCCTAGCGGGAGGTACAATGAGCAGTTCTTC
TRBV4-3	TRBD2	.	TRBJ2-3	CASSQDPGLETDTQYF	TGCGCCAGCAGCCAAGACCCGGGACTAGAAACAGATACGCAGTATTTT
TRBV18	TRBD1	.	TRBJ1-5	CASSQTQSGTVNQPQHF	TGTGCCAGCTCACAGACACAATCCGGGACAGTCAATCAGCCCCAGCATTTT